The clone carrying this TCR beta chain came up a few times. Its antigen is still unknown. Unique-molecular-identifier-tagged TCR beta cDNA libraries were used. The source material, 1 to 10 million T cells, gave rise to 400,000 to 600,000 cDNA molecules. MiXCR, applied by TCRdb to the PCR reads, yields one record per CDR3 protein. The top ten hold roughly 4.4% of the sample, which has around 710,000 distinct CDR3 sequences, around 45% seen once. The data belong to a study of post-analysis software for immune sequencing data. About the study: The study covered relapsing-remitting, secondary progressive and progressive-relapsing courses of multiple sclerosis.

Study findings and constraints: Compared with controls, patients showed significantly lower normalized Chao1 diversity.

The sequenced material came from blood. This TCR came from a girl aged 10 to 17 with multiple sclerosis.

For the CDR3, the DNA is TGTGCCAGCAGCCTCTCAACCCGAGGAGCGGGAGTCTACAATGAGCAGTTCTTC. Amino acids: CASSLSTRGAGVYNEQFF. The chain has TRBV7-2 and TRBJ2-1, with 8 bases lining up with TRBD2. The germline gives CDR1 SGHTA, CDR2 FQGNSA. This CDR3 has 18 residues. Trimming removed 5 bases from V and 3 bases from J; junction bases left unmatched: 15.